The rows below give T cell receptor beta chains drawn from one sample of a study of metastatic and nonmetastatic thyroid tumors. TCRdb re-called the PCR reads with MiXCR. The sample yields around 20,000 clones, less than 35% seen once. Sequencing was done on a sample of adjacent normal tissue. These receptors were obtained from a female donor with papillary thyroid cancer or a benign thyroid nodule (not recorded which). Some clones in this sample may be carry-over from other donors' samples. Both conserved end residues are part of each CDR3. Fields, in order: clone size, J gene, V gene, D gene, CDR3 DNA, CDR3 protein. A D gene is named only where the DNA matches it firmly. Some rows have no size entry. The others give once, few or many, or a class for an expanded clone.

.	TRBJ2-1	TRBV19	.	TGTGCCAGCACAGGGGGCGCGGGGGGGGAGCAGTTCTTC	CASTGGAGGEQFF
.	TRBJ2-7	TRBV6-5	TRBD2	TGTGCCAGCAGTTACGGGACTAGCGGGGGGGATCCCTACGAGCAGTACTTC	CASSYGTSGGDPYEQYF
few	TRBJ2-3	TRBV29-1	.	TGCAGCGTTGTCTGGACGGCGGGGACAGATACGCAGTATTTT	CSVVWTAGTDTQYF
medium-sized	TRBJ2-7	TRBV24-1	.	TGTGCCACCAGTGAGGAGGGAGCGAAGCAGTACTTC	CATSEEGAKQYF
.	TRBJ2-3	TRBV5-1	.	TGCGCCAGCAGCTACAGGGAGATGAGCACAGATACGCAGTATTTT	CASSYREMSTDTQYF
medium-sized	TRBJ1-2	TRBV4-2	.	TGTGCCAGCAGCCAAGATACAGACACCCCCTATGGCTACACCTTC	CASSQDTDTPYGYTF
.	TRBJ2-1	TRBV6-1	TRBD1	TGTGCCAGCAGTGTAACCGGGACAGGGGGTTTGAATGAGCAGTTCTTC	CASSVTGTGGLNEQFF
.	TRBJ2-7	TRBV7-9	.	TGTGCCAGCACCCCTTGGGGGACCGACAACTACGAGCAGTACTTC	CASTPWGTDNYEQYF
few	TRBJ2-2	TRBV6-5	.	TGTGCCAGCACCCCCGGGGAGCTGTTTTTT	CASTPGELFF
few	TRBJ2-3	TRBV12-3/TRBV12-4	.	TGTGCCAGCCAACAAACTTCAACAGATACGCAGTATTTT	CASQQTSTDTQYF
.	TRBJ1-2	TRBV19	.	TGTGCCAGTAGTATTCCGGCGGCAGGGGATGGCTACACCTTC	CASSIPAAGDGYTF
.	TRBJ2-5	TRBV11-2	TRBD2	TGTGCCAGCAGCTTAGCGGCCAGGGAGGGGACCCAGTACTTC	CASSLAAREGTQYF
medium-sized	TRBJ2-6	TRBV11-2	.	TGTGCCAGCAGCTTACAAGGCTACGTCCTGACTTTC	CASSLQGYVLTF
.	TRBJ2-7	TRBV9	TRBD2	TGTGCCAGCAGCCCCGGACTAGCGGGCTCCTACGAGCAGTACTTC	CASSPGLAGSYEQYF
medium-sized	TRBJ1-2	TRBV2	TRBD1	TGTGCCAGCAGTGACCCTGGGGACAGGGGCTATGGCTACACCTTC	CASSDPGDRGYGYTF
many	TRBJ1-1	TRBV7-2	TRBD1	TGTGCCAGCAGCTTAAGGACAGGGGCGGGGGGATTGTACACTGAAGCTTTCTTT	CASSLRTGAGGLYTEAFF
.	TRBJ2-7	TRBV6-1	.	TGTGCCAGCAGTGAAGTATGGCAGGGGCGACCCTACGAGCAGTACTTC	CASSEVWQGRPYEQYF
few	TRBJ2-7	TRBV6-5	.	TGTGCCAGCAGTTACCAGACCGGGACCATCTACGAGCAGTACTTC	CASSYQTGTIYEQYF
.	TRBJ2-7	TRBV7-2	.	TGTGCCAGCAGCCCAAATCCGGGACAGCAGTACTTC	CASSPNPGQQYF
few	TRBJ2-1	TRBV27	TRBD1	TGTGCCAGCAGTTTTGCGACAGGGGTCCATGAGCAGTTCTTC	CASSFATGVHEQFF
many	TRBJ2-2	TRBV5-6	.	TGTGCCAGCAGCTGGGGACGTACCACCGGGGAGCTGTTTTTT	CASSWGRTTGELFF
hyperexpanded	TRBJ1-6	TRBV6-1	TRBD1	TGTGCCAGCAGGGGGACAGTGCAGCACTCACCCCTCCACTTT	CASRGTVQHSPLHF
many	TRBJ1-1	TRBV7-8	TRBD1	TGTGCCAGCAGGGGGACAGGGGCGTACACTGAAGCTTTCTTT	CASRGTGAYTEAFF
.	TRBJ1-2	TRBV2	.	TGTGCCAGCAGCCAACGCCAGGACAGTAACTATGGCTACACCTTC	CASSQRQDSNYGYTF
.	TRBJ2-3	TRBV9	TRBD1	TGTGCCAGCACCTCGACAGGGGGAAGCACAGATACGCAGTATTTT	CASTSTGGSTDTQYF
medium-sized	TRBJ2-3	TRBV10-1	.	TGCGCCAGCAGTGAGTCTAAGCAAATGATGGATACGCAGTATTTT	CASSESKQMMDTQYF
few	TRBJ2-3	TRBV27	.	TGTGCCAGCAGTTTCAGCTGGGGAAGCACAGATACACAGTGTTTT	CASSFSWGSTDTQCF